This T cell receptor beta chain was captured in a study of cytomegalovirus exposure and HLA in healthy donors. Sequencing was performed with immunoSEQ multiplex PCR; in TCRdb, only in-frame clones are kept and a portion is missing. This table has 80,000 to 100,000 clones, roughly 90% appearing once. This clone was recorded once. CDR3 length: 14 residues. CDR1 and CDR2 (germline): SGHRS, YFSETQ. V shed 0 bases and J shed 4 bases, with 7 bases lying between them. The sequence derives from a man younger than 35 in good health and CMV-seropositive. The V gene is TRBV5-1, the J gene TRBJ2-2; D ambiguous. Input material: PBMCs. CDR3 sequence (DNA): TGCGCCAGCAGCTTGGAAGGAGCCACCGGGGAGCTGTTTTTT. Protein sequence: CASSLEGATGELFF.